Listed here are 5 T cell receptor beta chains from one sample, sequenced in a study of siplizumab effects on memory and regulatory T cells. TCRdb keeps only in-frame clones here, not all; method: immunoSEQ multiplex PCR. The sample lists roughly 100,000 clones, roughly 91% occurring once. Sequenced input: non-Treg CD4+ T cells sorted from blood. The source is a human donor in good health.

The chain uses TRBV7-9 and TRBJ1-1; possible D gene TRBD1, 6 bases. The V gene's germline CDR1 is SEHNR and CDR2 FQNEAQ (reference sequence). The CDR3 runs 12 residues. Deletions cut 6 bases from V and 10 bases from J, with 15 bases between. CDR3 nucleotide sequence: TGTGCCAGCAGAATAACACAGGGCGCAGCTTTCTTT. Its translation: CASRITQGAAFF.

The chain joins TRBV2 to TRBJ2-7; D is ambiguous. CDR3 length equals 14 residues. Looked up from germline, CDR1 is SNHLY and CDR2 is FYNNEI. The V gene lost 6 bases and the J gene lost 5 bases, with 17 bases spanning the gap. CDR3 residues: CASRPGDAINEQYF. The CDR3 DNA reads TGTGCCAGCAGGCCGGGCGATGCGATCAACGAGCAGTACTTC.

The chain couples TRBV5-1 to TRBJ2-3; 10 nucleotides line up with TRBD1. The CDR3 covers 15 residues. V lost 3 bases, J lost 2 bases, and 3 bases stayed unmatched. Looked up from germline, CDR1 is SGHRS and CDR2 is YFSETQ. CDR3 in DNA: TGCGCCAGCAGCTGGGGACAGGGGATCACAGATACGCAGTATTTT. Residues: CASSWGQGITDTQYF.

This chain links TRBV30 with TRBJ1-2; 7 bases agree with TRBD1. The CDR3 runs 13 residues. Germline trimming cut 2 bases from V and 6 bases from J; bases unmatched to any gene: 6. Germline loops: CDR1 GTSNPN, CDR2 SVGIG (reference sequence). In DNA, the CDR3 is TGTGCCTGGAGTTTACAGGGGCTGGATGGCTACACCTTC. This codes for CAWSLQGLDGYTF. The variable domain in full, with the rest retrieved from reference TRBV30 and TRBJ1-2, is SQTIHQWPATLVQPVGSPLSLECTVEGTSNPNLYWYRQAAGRGLQLLFYSVGIGQISSEVPQNLSASRPQDRQFILSSKKLLLSDSGFYLCAWSLQGLDGYTFGSGTRLTVV.

V and J are TRBV7-8 and TRBJ2-3, with TRBD2 matching over 14 bases. V shed 0 bases, J shed 2 bases, and the junction held 1 base outside the gene matches. The CDR3 spans 17 residues. Germline loops: CDR1 SGHVS, CDR2 FQNEAQ. The CDR3 spells CASSLAGLAGVTDTQYF. CDR3 in DNA: TGTGCCAGCAGCTTAGCGGGACTAGCGGGAGTCACAGATACGCAGTATTTT.